The present TCR beta chain was sequenced within a study of CD8 T cells in ankylosing spondylitis. Study results and caveats: Reportedly, significant enrichment of disease-linked clones occurred in matched ankylosing spondylitis synovial fluid. Ankylosing spondylitis blood appeared to carry a characteristic TCR beta motif of several highly homologous variants.

The CDR3 is 16 amino acids. V trimming: 3 bases; J trimming: 6 bases; junction bases outside the gene matches: 9. Germline CDR1 and CDR2: DFQATT and SNEGSKA (reference sequence). In TCRdb, the 5' RACE reads were re-called with MiXCR into one record per CDR3 protein. The data hold some 840,000 distinct CDR3 sequences, with 10% to 15% observed a single time. This clonotype has just a few counts. Its specificity is not known. The TCR was taken from a male donor with ankylosing spondylitis. The sample comprised blood, either unsorted or a sorted T cell fraction (not recorded which). The genes are TRBV20-1 and TRBJ2-1, with 12 bases lining up with TRBD2. The CDR3 loop is CSASGASGRDINEQFF. The DNA for the CDR3 is TGCAGTGCTAGCGGGGCTAGCGGGAGGGATATCAATGAGCAGTTCTTC.